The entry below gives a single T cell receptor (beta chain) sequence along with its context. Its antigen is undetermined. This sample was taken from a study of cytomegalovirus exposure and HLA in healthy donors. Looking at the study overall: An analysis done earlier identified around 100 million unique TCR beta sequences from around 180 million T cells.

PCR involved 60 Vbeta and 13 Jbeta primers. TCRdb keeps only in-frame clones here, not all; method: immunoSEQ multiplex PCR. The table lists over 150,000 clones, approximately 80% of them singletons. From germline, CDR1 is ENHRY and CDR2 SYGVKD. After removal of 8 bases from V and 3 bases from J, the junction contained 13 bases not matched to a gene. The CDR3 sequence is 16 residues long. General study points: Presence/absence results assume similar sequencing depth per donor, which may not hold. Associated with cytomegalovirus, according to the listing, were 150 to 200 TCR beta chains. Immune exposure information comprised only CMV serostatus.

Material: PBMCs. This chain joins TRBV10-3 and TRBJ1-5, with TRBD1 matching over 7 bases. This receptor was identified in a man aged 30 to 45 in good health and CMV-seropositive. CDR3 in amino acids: CAIGSNDRDSNQPQHF. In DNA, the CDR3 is TGTGCCATCGGGTCGAATGACAGGGATTCCAATCAGCCCCAGCATTTT.